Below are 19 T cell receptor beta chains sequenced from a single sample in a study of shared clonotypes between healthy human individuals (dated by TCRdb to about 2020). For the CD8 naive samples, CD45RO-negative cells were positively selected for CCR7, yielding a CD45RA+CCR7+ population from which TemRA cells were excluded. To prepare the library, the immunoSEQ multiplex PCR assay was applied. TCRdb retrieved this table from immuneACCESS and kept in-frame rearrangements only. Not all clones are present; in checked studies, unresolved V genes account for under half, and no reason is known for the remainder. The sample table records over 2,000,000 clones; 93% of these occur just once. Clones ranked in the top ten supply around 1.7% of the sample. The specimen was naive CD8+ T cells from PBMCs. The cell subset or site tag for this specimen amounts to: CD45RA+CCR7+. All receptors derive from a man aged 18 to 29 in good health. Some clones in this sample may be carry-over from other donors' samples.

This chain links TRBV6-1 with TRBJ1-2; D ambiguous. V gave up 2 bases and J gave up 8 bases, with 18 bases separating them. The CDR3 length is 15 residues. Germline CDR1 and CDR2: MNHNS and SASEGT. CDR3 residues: CASSEYWTSTIGYTF. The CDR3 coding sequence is TGTGCCAGCAGTGAATATTGGACGTCTACTATCGGCTACACCTTC.

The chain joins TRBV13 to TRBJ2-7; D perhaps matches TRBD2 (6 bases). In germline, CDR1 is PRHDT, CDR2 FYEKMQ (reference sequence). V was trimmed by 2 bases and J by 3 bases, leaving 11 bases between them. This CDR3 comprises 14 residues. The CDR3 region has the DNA TGTGCCAGCAGCTTAACCAGGAGGGGCTACGAGCAGTACTTC. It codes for CASSLTRRGYEQYF.

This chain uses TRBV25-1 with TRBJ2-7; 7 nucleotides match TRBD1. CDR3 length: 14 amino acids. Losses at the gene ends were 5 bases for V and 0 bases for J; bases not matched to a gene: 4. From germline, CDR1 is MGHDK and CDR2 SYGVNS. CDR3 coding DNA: TGTGCCAGCAGTACAGGGGTCCCCTCCTACGAGCAGTACTTC. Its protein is CASSTGVPSYEQYF.

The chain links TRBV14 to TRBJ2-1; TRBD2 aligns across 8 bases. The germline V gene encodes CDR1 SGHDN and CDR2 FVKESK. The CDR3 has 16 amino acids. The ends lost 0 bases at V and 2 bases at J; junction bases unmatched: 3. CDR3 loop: CASSQDWRGAYNEQFF. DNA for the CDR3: TGTGCCAGCAGCCAAGACTGGCGGGGGGCCTACAATGAGCAGTTCTTC.

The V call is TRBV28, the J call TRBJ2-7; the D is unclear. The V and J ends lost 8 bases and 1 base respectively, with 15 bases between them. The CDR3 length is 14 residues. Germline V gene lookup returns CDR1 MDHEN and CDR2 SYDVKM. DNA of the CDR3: TGTGCCAGCTGTACCCACTCTATTTCCTACGAGCAGTACTTC. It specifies CASCTHSISYEQYF.

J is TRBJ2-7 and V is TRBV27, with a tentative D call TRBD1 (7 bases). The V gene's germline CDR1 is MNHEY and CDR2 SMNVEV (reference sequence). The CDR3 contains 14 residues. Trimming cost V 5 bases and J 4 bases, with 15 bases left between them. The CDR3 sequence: CASSPGGTEYEQYF. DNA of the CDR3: TGTGCCAGCAGTCCGGGCGGGACAGAATACGAGCAGTACTTC.

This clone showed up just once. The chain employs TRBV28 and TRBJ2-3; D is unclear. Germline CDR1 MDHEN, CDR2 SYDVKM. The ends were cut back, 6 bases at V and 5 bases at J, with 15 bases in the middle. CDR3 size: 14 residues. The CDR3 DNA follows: TGTGCCAGCAGCTTGATGGGTCCAAAAGATACGCAGTATTTT. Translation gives CASSLMGPKDTQYF.

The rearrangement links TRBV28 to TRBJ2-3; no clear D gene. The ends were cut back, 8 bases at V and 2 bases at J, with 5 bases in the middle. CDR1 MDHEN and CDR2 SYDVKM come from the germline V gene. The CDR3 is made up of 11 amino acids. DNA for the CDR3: TGTGCCAGCGGTTACACAGATACGCAGTATTTT. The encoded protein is CASGYTDTQYF.

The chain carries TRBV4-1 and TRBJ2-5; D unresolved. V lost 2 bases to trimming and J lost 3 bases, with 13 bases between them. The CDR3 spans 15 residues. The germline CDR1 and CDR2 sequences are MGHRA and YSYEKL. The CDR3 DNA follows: TGCGCCAGCAGCCAAATCCAGAGTCATGAAGAGACCCAGTACTTC. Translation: CASSQIQSHEETQYF.

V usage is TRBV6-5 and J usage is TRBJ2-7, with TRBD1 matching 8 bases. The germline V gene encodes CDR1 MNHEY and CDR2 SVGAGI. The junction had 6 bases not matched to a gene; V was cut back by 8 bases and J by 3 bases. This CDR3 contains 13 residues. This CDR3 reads CASGPGQVYEQYF. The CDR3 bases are TGTGCCAGCGGCCCGGGACAGGTCTACGAGCAGTACTTC.

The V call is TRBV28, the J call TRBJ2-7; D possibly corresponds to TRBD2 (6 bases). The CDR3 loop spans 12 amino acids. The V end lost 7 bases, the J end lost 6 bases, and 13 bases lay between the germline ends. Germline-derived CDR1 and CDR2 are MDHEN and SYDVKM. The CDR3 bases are TGTGCCAGCAAAATCTCCGGGGGCGAGCAGTACTTC. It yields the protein CASKISGGEQYF.

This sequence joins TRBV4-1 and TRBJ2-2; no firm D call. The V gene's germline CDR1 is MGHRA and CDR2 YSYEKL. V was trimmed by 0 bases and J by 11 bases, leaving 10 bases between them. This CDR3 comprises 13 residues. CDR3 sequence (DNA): TGCGCCAGCAGCCAAGATTCCGAAGGAGAGCTGTTTTTT. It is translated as CASSQDSEGELFF.

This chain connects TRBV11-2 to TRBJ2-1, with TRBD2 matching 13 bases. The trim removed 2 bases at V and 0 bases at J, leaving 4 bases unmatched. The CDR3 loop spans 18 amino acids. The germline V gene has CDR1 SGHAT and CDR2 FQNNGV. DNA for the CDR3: TGTGCCAGCAGCTTACGTGGGACTAGCGGGGCCTCCTACAATGAGCAGTTCTTC. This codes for CASSLRGTSGASYNEQFF.

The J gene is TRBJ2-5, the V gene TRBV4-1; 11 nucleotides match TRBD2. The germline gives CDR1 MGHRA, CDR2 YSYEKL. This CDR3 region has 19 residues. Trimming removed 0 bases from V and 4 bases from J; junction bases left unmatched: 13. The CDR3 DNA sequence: TGCGCCAGCAGCCAAGAGCCACCACCACTAGCGGGAGAGAGAGAGACCCAGTACTTC. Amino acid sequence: CASSQEPPPLAGERETQYF.

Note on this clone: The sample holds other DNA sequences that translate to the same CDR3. In DNA form, the CDR3 reads TGTGCCAGCAGCCGAAGTCGGGCCGCCATCTACGAGCAGTACTTC. Amino acids: CASSRSRAAIYEQYF. The V call is TRBV7-8, the J call TRBJ2-7, with D unclear. The CDR3 covers 15 residues. Germline V gene sequence: CDR1 SGHVS, CDR2 FQNEAQ. V dropped 5 bases and J dropped 3 bases, with 17 bases sitting between them.

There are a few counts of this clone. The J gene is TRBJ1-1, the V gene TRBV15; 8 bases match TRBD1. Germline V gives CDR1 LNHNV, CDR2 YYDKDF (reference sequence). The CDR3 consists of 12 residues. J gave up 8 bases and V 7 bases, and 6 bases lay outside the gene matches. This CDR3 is CATTGGISEAFF. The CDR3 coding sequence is TGTGCCACCACAGGGGGCATATCGGAAGCTTTCTTT.

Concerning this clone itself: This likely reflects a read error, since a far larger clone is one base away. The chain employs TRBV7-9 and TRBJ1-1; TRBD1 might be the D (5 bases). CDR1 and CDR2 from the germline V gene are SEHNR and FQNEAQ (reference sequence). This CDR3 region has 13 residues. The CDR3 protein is CASSFRQDTKAFF. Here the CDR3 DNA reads TGTGCCAGCAGCTTTAGGCAGGACACTAAAGCTTTCTTT. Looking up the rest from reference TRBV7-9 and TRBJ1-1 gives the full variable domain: DTGVSQNPRHKITKRGQNVTFRCDPISEHNRLYWYRQTLGQGPEFLTYFQNEAQLEKSRLLSDRFSAERPKGSFSTLEIQRTEQGDSAMYLCASSFRQDTKAFFGQGTRLTVV.

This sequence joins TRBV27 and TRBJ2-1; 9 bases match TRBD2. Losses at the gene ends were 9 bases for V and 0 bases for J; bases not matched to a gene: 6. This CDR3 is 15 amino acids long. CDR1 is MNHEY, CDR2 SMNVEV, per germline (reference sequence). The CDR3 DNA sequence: TGTGCCAGAGGTGGTAGCGGGAGCTCCTACAATGAGCAGTTCTTC. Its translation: CARGGSGSSYNEQFF.

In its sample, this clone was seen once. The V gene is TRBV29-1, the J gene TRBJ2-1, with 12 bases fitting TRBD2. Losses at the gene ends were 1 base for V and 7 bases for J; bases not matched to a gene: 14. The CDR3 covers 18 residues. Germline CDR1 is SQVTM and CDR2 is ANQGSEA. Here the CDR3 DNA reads TGCAGCGTTGAAGGATCCCTAGCGGGAGGGCTGTCGAGAAATGAGCAGTTCTTC. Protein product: CSVEGSLAGGLSRNEQFF.